This T cell receptor beta chain was identified in a study of response to subunit inactivated influenza vaccine. CDR3 length equals 15 residues. J was trimmed by 9 bases and V by 5 bases; bases with no gene match: 8. CDR1 is LGHNA and CDR2 is YSLEER in the germline V gene. TCRdb called the RT-PCR reads again in MiXCR, with one record for every CDR3 protein. The table records about 540,000 distinct CDR3 sequences, roughly 23% of them present only once. In addition, the sample was reused for a study of T cells expressing NK-cell markers. This second report adds: Libraries used 5'RACE template switching adding universal primer site and UMIs. These clonotypes additionally ranked first within the CD3+CD56-NKG2C+ fraction of a handful of donors.

This TCR came from a man in his fifties or sixties who received an inactivated influenza vaccine. This chain joins TRBV4-3 and TRBJ1-6; 9 bases match TRBD1. The source material was CD4+ T cells sorted from PBMCs, sampled about 13 days after vaccination. CDR3 protein: CASSKDRGVLSPLHF. For the CDR3, the DNA is TGCGCCAGCAGCAAGGACAGGGGTGTACTTTCACCCCTCCACTTT.